This T cell receptor (beta chain) emerged from a study of human T cells and chemical hapten exposure. Single cDNA molecules in the library carried unique molecular identifiers attached during preparation. Methods used by the authors: A per-sample median of about 100,000 TCRs was observed, with counts ranging from roughly 20,000 to 750,000. Via MiXCR, TCRdb re-called the RACE reads, giving one row per CDR3 protein. V and J calls and clone size were set by TCRdb, not the authors. Here the sample spans about 120,000 distinct CDR3 sequences, roughly 13% being singletons. Stated time point: patch test 1, 2 weeks after DPC sensitization. The treatment was: therapeutic diphenylcyclopropenone sensitization with weekly scalp DPC. Non-pregnant alopecia patients aged 18 to 70, suitable for DPC therapy. From whole blood left unfractionated, total RNA was extracted. Trimming removed 9 bases from V and 4 bases from J, with 19 bases in between. The CDR3 extends over 16 amino acids. From germline, CDR1 is SGHVS and CDR2 FNYEAQ.

The sequences come from whole blood, collected in connection with sensitization to the hapten diphenylcyclopropenone (DPC). This clonotype was sampled from a man in his late teens or twenties with alopecia areata. Some clones in this sample may be carry-over from other donors' samples. The gene calls are TRBV7-6 and TRBJ2-6; tentatively, D is TRBD1 or TRBD2 (7 bases each). The CDR3 nucleotides read TGTGCCAGTCGAGACAGGGAGGGCACCGGGGCCAACGTCCTGACTTTC. Translated, it gives CASRDREGTGANVLTF.